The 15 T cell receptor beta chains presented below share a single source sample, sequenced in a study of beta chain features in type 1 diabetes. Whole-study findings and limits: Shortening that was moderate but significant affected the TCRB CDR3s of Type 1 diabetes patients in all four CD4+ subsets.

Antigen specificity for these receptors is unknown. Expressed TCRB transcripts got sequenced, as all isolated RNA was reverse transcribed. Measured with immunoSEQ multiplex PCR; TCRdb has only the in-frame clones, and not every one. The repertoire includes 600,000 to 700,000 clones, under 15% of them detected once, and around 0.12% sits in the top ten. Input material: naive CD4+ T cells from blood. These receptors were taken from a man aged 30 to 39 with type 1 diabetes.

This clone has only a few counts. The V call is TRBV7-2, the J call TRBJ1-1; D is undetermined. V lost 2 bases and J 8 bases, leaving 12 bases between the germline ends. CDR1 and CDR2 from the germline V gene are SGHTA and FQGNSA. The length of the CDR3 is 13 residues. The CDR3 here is CASSLSRGLEAFF. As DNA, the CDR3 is TGTGCCAGCAGCTTAAGTCGCGGATTAGAAGCTTTCTTT.

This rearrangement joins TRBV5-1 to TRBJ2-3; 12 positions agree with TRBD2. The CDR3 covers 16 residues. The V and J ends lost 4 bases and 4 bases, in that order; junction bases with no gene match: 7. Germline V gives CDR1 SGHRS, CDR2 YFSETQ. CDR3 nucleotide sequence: TGCGCCAGCAGCCGCGTACTAGCGGGGGGATCAGATACGCAGTATTTT. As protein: CASSRVLAGGSDTQYF.

The CDR3 region is CASNDPRLAKNIQYF. The DNA for the CDR3 is TGTGCCAGCAATGACCCAAGACTAGCCAAAAACATTCAGTACTTC. This sequence joins TRBV28 and TRBJ2-4; no clear D. The CDR3 is made up of 15 amino acids. Trimming left V 7 bases short and J 0 bases short, with 13 bases between. Germline V CDR1 and CDR2: MDHEN, SYDVKM.

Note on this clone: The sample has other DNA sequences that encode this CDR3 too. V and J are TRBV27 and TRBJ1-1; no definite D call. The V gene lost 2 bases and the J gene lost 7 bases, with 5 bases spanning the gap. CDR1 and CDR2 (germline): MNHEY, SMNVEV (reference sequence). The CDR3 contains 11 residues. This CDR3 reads CASSLRGEAFF. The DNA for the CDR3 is TGTGCCAGCAGTTTACGGGGTGAAGCTTTCTTT.

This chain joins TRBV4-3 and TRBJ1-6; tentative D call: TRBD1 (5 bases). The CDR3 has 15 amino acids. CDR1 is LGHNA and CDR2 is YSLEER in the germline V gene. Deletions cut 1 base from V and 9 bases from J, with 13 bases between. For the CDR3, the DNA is TGCGCCAGCAGCCAAGCCCCAGGGAACAGTTCACCCCTCCACTTT. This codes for CASSQAPGNSSPLHF.

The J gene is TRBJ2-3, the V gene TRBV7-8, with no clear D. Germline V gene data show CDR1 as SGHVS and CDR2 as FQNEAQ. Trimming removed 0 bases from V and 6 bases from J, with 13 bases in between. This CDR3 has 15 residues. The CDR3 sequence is CASSLAPSMADTQYF. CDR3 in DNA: TGTGCCAGCAGCTTAGCGCCATCAATGGCGGATACGCAGTATTTT.

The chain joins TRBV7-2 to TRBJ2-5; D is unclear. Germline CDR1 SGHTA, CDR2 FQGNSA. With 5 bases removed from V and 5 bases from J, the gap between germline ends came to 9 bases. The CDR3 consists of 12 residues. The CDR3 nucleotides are TGTGCCAGCAGCCCTCTCCGTGAGACCCAGTACTTC. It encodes CASSPLRETQYF.

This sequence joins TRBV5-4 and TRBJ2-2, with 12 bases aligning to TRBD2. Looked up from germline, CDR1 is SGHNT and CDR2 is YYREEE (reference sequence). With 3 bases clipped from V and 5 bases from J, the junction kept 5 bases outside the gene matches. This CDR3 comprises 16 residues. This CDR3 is CASSSRLAGDTGELFF. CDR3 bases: TGTGCCAGCAGCTCCAGACTAGCGGGGGATACCGGGGAGCTGTTTTTT.

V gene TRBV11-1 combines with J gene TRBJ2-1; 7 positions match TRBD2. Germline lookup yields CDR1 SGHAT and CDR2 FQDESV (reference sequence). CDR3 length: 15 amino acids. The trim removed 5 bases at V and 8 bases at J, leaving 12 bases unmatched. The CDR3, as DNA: TGTGCCAGCAGCCGAAGAAACGGCGGGGGAGATGAGCAGTTCTTC. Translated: CASSRRNGGGDEQFF.

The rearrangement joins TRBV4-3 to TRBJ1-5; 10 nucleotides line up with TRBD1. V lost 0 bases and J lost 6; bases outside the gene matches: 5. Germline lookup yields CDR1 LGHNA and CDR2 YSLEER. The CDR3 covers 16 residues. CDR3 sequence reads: CASSQDLTGGSQPQHF. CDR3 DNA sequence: TGCGCCAGCAGCCAAGATCTGACAGGGGGCAGTCAGCCCCAGCATTTT.

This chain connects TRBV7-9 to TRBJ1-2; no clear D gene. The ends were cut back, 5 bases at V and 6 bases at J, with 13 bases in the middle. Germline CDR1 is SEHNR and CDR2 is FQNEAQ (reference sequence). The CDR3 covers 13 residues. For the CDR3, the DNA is TGTGCCAGCAGCCAAGGCATCGGAGATGGCTACACCTTC. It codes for CASSQGIGDGYTF. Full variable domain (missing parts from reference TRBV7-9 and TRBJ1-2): DTGVSQNPRHKITKRGQNVTFRCDPISEHNRLYWYRQTLGQGPEFLTYFQNEAQLEKSRLLSDRFSAERPKGSFSTLEIQRTEQGDSAMYLCASSQGIGDGYTFGSGTRLTVV.

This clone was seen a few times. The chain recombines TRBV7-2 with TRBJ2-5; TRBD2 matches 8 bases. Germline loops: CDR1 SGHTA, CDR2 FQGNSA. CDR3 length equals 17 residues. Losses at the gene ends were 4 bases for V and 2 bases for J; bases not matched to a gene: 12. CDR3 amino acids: CASSYLPGASGQETQYF. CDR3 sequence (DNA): TGTGCCAGCAGCTACCTCCCCGGGGCTAGCGGGCAAGAGACCCAGTACTTC.

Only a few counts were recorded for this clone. CDR3 coding DNA: TGTGCCAGCAGCGTAGGGGTTGGCCCGAGAGTAACTGAAGCTTTCTTT. This translates into CASSVGVGPRVTEAFF. V is TRBV9 and J is TRBJ1-1; D ambiguous. V dropped 0 bases and J dropped 5 bases, with 17 bases sitting between them. Germline CDR1 SGDLS, CDR2 YYNGEE. The CDR3 length is 16 residues.

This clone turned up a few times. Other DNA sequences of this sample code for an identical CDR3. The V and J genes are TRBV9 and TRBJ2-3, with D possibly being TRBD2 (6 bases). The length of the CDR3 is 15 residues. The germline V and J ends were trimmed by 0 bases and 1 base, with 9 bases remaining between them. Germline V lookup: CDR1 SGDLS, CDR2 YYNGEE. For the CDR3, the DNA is TGTGCCAGCAGCGTAGCGGGAGAGGGCACAGATACGCAGTATTTT. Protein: CASSVAGEGTDTQYF.

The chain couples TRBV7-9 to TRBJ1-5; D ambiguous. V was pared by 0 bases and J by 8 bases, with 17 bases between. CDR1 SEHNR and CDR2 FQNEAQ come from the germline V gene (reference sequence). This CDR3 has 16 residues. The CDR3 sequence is CASSLAPEGNLEPQHF. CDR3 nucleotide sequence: TGTGCCAGCAGCTTAGCGCCGGAAGGGAATCTTGAGCCCCAGCATTTT. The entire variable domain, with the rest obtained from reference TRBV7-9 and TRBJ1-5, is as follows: DTGVSQNPRHKITKRGQNVTFRCDPISEHNRLYWYRQTLGQGPEFLTYFQNEAQLEKSRLLSDRFSAERPKGSFSTLEIQRTEQGDSAMYLCASSLAPEGNLEPQHFGDGTRLSIL.